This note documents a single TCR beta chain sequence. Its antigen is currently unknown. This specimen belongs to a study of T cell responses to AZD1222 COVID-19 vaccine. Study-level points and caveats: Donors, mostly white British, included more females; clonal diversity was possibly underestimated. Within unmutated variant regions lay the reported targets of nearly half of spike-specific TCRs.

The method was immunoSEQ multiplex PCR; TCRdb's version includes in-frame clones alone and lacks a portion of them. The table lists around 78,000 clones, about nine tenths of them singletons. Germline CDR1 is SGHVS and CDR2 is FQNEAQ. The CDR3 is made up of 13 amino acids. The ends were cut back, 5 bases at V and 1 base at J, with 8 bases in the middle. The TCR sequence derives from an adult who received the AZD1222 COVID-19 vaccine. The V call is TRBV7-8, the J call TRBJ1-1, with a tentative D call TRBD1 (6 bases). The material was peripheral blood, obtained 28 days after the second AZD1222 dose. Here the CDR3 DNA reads TGTGCCAGCAGCGAGGACAGGAACACTGAAGCTTTCTTT. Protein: CASSEDRNTEAFF.